This T cell receptor (beta chain) was recovered during a study of T cell responses to AZD1222 COVID-19 vaccine. Study-level information: The study pooled second doses at about 4 or about 12 weeks. Points from the study as a whole: Possibly, clonal diversity was underestimated; donors were largely white British and included more females. Of spike-specific TCRs, nearly half reportedly target regions left unmutated in variants. Regions 160-218 and 743-854 dominated among vaccine-associated CD4 TCRs spanning spike.

The data were produced by immunoSEQ multiplex PCR, yet TCRdb's version contains in-frame clones alone and is incomplete. The sample holds 60,000 or so clones, 75% to 85% seen once. The germline V gene has CDR1 SEHNR and CDR2 FQNEAQ (reference sequence). There are 13 residues in the CDR3. The V end was cut by 7 bases, the J end by 4 bases, with 13 bases between. Comment on this clone: Its antigen is still unknown.

V is TRBV7-9 and J is TRBJ1-1; possibly TRBD1 for D (6 bases). The input for sequencing was peripheral blood, taken on day 0 of AZD1222 vaccination. This clonotype was obtained from an adult in good health. The CDR3 sequence is CASNLQGSTEAFF. In DNA, the CDR3 is TGTGCCAGCAACCTACAGGGTAGCACTGAAGCTTTCTTT.